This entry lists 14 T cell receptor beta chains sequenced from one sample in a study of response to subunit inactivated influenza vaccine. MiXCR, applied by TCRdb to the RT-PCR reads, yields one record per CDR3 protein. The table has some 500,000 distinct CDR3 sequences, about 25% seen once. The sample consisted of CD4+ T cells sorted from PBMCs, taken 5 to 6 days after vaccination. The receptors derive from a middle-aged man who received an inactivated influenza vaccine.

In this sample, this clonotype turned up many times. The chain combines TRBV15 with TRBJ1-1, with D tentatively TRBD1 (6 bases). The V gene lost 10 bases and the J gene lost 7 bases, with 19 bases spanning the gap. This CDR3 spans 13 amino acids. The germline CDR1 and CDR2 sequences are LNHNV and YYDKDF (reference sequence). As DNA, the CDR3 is TGTGCCAAAGAAGGGGGGGGAGTGGGTGAAGCTTTCTTT. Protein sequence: CAKEGGGVGEAFF.

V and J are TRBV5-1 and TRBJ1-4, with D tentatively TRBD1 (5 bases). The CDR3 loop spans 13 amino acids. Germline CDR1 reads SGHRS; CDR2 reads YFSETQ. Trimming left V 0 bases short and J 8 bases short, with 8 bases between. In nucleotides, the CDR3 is TGCGCCAGCAGCTTGGGGAAGGGGGAAAAACTGTTTTTT. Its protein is CASSLGKGEKLFF. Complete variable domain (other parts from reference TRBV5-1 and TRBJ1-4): KAGVTQTPRYLIKTRGQQVTLSCSPISGHRSVSWYQQTPGQGLQFLFEYFSETQRNKGNFPGRFSGRQFSNSRSEMNVSTLELGDSALYLCASSLGKGEKLFFGSGTQLSVL.

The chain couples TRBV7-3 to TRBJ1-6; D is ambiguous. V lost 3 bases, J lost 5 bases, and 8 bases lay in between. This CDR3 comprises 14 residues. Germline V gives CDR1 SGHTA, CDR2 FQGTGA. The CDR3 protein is CASSLNPNNSPLHF. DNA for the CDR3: TGTGCCAGCAGCTTGAACCCAAATAATTCACCCCTCCACTTT. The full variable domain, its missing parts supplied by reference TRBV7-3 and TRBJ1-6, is GAGVSQTPSNKVTEKGKYVELRCDPISGHTALYWYRQSLGQGPEFLIYFQGTGAADDSGLPNDRFFAVRPEGSVSTLKIQRTERGDSAVYLCASSLNPNNSPLHFGNGTRLTVT.

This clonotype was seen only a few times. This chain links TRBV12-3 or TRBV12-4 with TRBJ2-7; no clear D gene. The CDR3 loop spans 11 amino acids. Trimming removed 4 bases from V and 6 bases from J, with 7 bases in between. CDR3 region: CASSSQAEQYF. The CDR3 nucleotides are TGTGCCAGCAGTTCCCAGGCCGAGCAGTACTTC.

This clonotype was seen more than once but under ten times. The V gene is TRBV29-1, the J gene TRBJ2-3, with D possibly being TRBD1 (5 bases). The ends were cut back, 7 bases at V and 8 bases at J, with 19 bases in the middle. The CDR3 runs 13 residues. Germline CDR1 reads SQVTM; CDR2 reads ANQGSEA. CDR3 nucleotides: TGCAGCGAAACGACCACGCAGGGCGGTACGCAGTATTTT. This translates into CSETTTQGGTQYF.

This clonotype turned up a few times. The CDR3 DNA sequence: TGTGCCAGCAGCCAAGTCGATTTCACAGATACGCAGTATTTT. Amino acids: CASSQVDFTDTQYF. The V gene is TRBV4-2, the J gene TRBJ2-3, with D unclear. The CDR3 is 14 amino acids. V was shortened by 1 base and J by 2 bases, with 7 bases between the two germline ends. Germline CDR1 reads LGHNA; CDR2 reads YNFKEQ.

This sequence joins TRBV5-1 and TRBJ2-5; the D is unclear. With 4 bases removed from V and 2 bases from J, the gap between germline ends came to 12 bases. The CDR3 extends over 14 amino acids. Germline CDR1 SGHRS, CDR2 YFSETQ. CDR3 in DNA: TGCGCCAGCAGCACCACACCGACGCAAGAGACCCAGTACTTC. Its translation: CASSTTPTQETQYF.

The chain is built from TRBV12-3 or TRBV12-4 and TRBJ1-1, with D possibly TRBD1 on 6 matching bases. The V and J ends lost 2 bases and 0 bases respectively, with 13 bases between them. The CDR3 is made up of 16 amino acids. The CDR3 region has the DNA TGTGCCAGCAGTTTACGGGGGGGCGGCGTGAACACTGAAGCTTTCTTT. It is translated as CASSLRGGGVNTEAFF.

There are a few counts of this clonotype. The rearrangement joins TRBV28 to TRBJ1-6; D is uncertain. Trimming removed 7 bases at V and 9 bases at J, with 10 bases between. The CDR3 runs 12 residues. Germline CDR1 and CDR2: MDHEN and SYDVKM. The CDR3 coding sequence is TGTGCCAGCACTATTAGCAGTTCACCCCTCCACTTT. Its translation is CASTISSSPLHF. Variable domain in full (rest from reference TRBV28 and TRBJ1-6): DVKVTQSSRYLVKRTGEKVFLECVQDMDHENMFWYRQDPGLGLRLIYFSYDVKMKEKGDIPEGYSVSREKKERFSLILESASTNQTSMYLCASTISSSPLHFGNGTRLTVT.

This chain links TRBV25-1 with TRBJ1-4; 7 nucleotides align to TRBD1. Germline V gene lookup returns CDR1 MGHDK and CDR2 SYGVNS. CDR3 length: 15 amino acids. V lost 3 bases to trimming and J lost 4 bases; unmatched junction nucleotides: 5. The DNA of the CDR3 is TGTGCCAGCAGTGATTCGGGACAGCTTAATGAAAAACTGTTTTTT. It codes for CASSDSGQLNEKLFF. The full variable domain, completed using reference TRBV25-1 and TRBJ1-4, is EADIYQTPRYLVIGTGKKITLECSQTMGHDKMYWYQQDPGMELHLIHYSYGVNSTEKGDLSSESTVSRIRTEHFPLTLESARPSHTSQYLCASSDSGQLNEKLFFGSGTQLSVL.

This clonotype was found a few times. CDR3 protein: CANCGLARYEQYF. DNA for the CDR3: TGTGCCAATTGCGGGCTAGCGCGTTACGAGCAGTACTTC. This chain uses TRBV12-3 or TRBV12-4 with TRBJ2-7; weak D call: TRBD2 (6 bases). The CDR3 has 13 residues. Between the trimmed V and J ends, which lost 10 bases and 4 bases, there was a span of 17 bases.

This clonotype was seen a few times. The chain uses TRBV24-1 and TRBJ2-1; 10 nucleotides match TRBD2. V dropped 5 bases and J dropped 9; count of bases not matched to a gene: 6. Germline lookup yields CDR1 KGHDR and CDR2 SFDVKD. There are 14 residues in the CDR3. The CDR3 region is CATSVLAGSGEQFF. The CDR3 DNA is TGTGCCACCAGTGTACTAGCGGGATCTGGTGAGCAGTTCTTC.

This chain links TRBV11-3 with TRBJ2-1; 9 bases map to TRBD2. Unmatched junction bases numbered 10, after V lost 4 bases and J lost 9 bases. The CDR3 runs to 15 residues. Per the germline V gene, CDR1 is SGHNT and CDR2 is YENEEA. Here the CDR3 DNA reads TGTGCCAGCAGCTCGCAAGCGGGAGGAGTATTTGAGCAGTTCTTC. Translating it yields CASSSQAGGVFEQFF.

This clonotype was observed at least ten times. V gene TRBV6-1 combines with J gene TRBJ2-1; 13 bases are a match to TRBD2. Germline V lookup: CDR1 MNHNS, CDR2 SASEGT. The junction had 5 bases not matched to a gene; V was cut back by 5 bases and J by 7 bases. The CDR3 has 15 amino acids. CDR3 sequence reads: CASSPLAGGENEQFF. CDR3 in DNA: TGTGCCAGCAGTCCACTAGCGGGAGGGGAGAATGAGCAGTTCTTC.